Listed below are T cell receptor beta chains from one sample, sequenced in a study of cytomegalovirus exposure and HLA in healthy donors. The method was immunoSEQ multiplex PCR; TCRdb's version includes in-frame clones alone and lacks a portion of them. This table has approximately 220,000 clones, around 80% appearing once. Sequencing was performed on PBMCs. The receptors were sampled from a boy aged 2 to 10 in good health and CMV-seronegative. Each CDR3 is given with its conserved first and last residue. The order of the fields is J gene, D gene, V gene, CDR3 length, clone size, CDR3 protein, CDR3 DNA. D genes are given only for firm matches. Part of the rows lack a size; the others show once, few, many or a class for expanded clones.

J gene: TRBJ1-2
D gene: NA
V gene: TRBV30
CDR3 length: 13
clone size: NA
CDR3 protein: CAWRSEPFYGYTF
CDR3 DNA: TGTGCCTGGAGGTCCGAGCCCTTCTATGGCTACACCTTC

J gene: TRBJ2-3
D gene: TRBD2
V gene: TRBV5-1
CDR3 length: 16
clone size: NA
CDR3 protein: CASTPPLAGGVDTQYF
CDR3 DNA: TGCGCCAGCACCCCTCCGCTAGCGGGGGGGGTAGATACGCAGTATTTT

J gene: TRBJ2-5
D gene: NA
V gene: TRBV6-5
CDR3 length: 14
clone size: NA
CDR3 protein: CASSSRQGGETQYF
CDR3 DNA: TGTGCCAGCAGTTCCCGGCAGGGTGGAGAGACCCAGTACTTC

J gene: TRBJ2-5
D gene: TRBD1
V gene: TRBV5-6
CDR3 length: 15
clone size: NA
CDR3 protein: CASSLGQGTQETQYF
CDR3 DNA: TGTGCCAGCAGCCTCGGACAGGGCACTCAAGAGACCCAGTACTTC

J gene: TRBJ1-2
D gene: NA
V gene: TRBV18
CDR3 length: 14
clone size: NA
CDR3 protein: CASSPPTAFYGYTF
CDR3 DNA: TGTGCCAGCTCACCACCGACAGCATTCTATGGCTACACCTTC

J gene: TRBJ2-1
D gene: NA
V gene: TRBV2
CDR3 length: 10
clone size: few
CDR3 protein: CASGGNEQFF
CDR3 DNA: TGTGCCAGCGGCGGGAATGAGCAGTTCTTC

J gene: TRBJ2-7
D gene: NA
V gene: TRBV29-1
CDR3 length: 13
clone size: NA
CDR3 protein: CSVGGGTSYEQYF
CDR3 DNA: TGCAGCGTTGGCGGGGGCACCTCCTACGAGCAGTACTTC

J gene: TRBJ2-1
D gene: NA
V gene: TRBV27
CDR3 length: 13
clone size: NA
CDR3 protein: CASSVDTYNEQFF
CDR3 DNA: TGTGCCAGCAGTGTAGACACTTACAATGAGCAGTTCTTC

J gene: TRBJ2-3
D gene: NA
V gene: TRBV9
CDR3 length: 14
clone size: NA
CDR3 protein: CASSPPPGSGTQYF
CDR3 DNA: TGTGCCAGCAGCCCCCCCCCGGGTTCGGGTACGCAGTATTTT

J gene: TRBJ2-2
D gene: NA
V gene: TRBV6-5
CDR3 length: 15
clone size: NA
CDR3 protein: CASSGPSVASGELFF
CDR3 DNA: TGTGCCAGCAGTGGGCCCTCCGTCGCTTCCGGGGAGCTGTTTTTT

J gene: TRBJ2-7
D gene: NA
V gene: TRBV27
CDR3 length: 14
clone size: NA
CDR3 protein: CASSLNTNLYEQYF
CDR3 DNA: TGTGCCAGCAGTTTAAACACAAATCTCTACGAGCAGTACTTC

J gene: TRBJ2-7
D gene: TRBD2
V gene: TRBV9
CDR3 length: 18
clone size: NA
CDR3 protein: CASSVGVRDYRPAYEQYF
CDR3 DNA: TGTGCCAGCAGCGTAGGGGTCCGGGACTACCGACCTGCCTACGAGCAGTACTTC

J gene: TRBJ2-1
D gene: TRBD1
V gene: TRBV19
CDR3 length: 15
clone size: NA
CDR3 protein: CASSPNRGSYNEQFF
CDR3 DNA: TGTGCCAGTAGTCCGAACAGGGGTAGCTACAATGAGCAGTTCTTC

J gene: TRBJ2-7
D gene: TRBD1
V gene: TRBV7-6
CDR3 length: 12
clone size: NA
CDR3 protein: CASRGTGGEQYF
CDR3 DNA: TGTGCCAGCAGGGGGACAGGGGGCGAGCAGTACTTC

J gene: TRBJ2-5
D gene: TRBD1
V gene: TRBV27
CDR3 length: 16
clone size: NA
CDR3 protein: CASSSTGTGFRETQYF
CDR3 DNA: TGTGCCAGCAGTTCCACCGGGACAGGGTTTCGAGAGACCCAGTACTTC

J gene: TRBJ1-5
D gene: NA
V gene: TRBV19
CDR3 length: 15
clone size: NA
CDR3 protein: CAKPWGGLSNQPQHF
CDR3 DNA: TGTGCCAAACCCTGGGGGGGGCTAAGCAATCAGCCCCAGCATTTT

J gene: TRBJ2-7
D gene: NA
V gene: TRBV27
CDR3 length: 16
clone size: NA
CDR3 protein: CASSPKTRVRSYEQYF
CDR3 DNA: TGTGCCAGCAGCCCTAAAACCAGGGTCCGCAGCTACGAGCAGTACTTC

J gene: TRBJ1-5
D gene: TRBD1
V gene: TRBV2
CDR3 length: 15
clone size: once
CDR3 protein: CASRGQVTGGQPQHF
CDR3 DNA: TGTGCCAGCAGGGGACAGGTCACAGGCGGTCAGCCCCAGCATTTT

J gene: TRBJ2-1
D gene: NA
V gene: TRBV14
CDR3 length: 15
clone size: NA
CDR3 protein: CASSQDATFYNEQFF
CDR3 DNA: TGTGCCAGCAGCCAAGATGCGACTTTTTACAATGAGCAGTTCTTC

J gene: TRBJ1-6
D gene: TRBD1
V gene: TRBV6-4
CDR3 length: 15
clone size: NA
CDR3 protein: CASSEAGQGESPLHF
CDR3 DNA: TGTGCCAGCAGTGAAGCGGGACAGGGAGAGTCACCCCTCCACTTT

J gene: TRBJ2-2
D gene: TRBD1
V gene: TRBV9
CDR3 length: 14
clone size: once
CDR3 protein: CASSATGGTGELFF
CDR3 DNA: TGTGCCAGCAGCGCTACAGGGGGGACCGGGGAGCTGTTTTTT

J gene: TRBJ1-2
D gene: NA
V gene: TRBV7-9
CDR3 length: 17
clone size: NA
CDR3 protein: CASSLVDGQPAGYGYTF
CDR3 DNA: TGTGCCAGCAGCTTAGTAGACGGACAGCCCGCTGGCTATGGCTACACCTTC

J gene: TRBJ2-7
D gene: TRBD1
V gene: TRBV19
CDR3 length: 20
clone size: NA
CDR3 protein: CASSPWGGQGAWGTTSEQYF
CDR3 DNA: TGTGCCAGTAGTCCCTGGGGGGGACAGGGGGCATGGGGGACCACGTCGGAGCAGTACTTC

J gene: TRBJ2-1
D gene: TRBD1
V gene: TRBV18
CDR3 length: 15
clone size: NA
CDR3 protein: CASSPPGQGRGEQFF
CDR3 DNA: TGTGCCAGCTCACCCCCGGGACAGGGTAGGGGTGAGCAGTTCTTC

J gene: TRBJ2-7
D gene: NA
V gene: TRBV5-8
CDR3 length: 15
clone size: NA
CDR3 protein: CASGNRGLGTYEQYF
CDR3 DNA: TGTGCCAGCGGAAACAGGGGACTAGGGACCTACGAGCAGTACTTC

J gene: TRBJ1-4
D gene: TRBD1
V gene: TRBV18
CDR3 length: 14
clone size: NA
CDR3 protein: CASGRQGANEKLFF
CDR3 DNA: TGTGCCAGCGGCCGACAGGGTGCTAATGAAAAACTGTTTTTT

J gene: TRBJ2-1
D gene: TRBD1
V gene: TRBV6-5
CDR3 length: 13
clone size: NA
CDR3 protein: CASRGTAYNEQFF
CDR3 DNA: TGTGCCAGCAGAGGGACAGCCTACAATGAGCAGTTCTTC

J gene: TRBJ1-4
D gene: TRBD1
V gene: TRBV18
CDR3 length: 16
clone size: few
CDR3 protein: CASSPIEDRVYEKLFF
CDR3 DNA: TGTGCCAGCTCACCAATAGAGGACAGGGTTTACGAAAAACTGTTTTTT

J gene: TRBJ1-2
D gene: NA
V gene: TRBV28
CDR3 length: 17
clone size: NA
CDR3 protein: CASSSTRGGSANYGYTF
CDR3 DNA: TGTGCCAGCAGTTCCACCCGGGGGGGAAGTGCGAACTATGGCTACACCTTC

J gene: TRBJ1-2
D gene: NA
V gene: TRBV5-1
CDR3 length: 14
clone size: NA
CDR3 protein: CASSVGSRKEGYTF
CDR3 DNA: TGCGCCAGCAGCGTGGGGTCCAGGAAAGAAGGCTACACCTTC

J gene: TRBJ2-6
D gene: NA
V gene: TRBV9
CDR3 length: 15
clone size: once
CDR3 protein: CASSVWVGGANVLTF
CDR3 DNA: TGTGCCAGCAGCGTTTGGGTGGGCGGGGCCAACGTCCTGACTTTC

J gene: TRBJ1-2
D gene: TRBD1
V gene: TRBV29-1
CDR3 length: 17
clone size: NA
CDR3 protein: CSVGEPDRGRRNYGYTF
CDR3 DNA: TGCAGCGTTGGAGAGCCGGACAGGGGGCGAAGGAACTATGGCTACACCTTC

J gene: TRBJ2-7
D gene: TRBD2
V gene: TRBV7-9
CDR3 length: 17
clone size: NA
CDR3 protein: CASSLEGTSQYSYEQYF
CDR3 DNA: TGTGCCAGCAGCTTAGAGGGGACTAGTCAATACTCCTACGAGCAGTACTTC

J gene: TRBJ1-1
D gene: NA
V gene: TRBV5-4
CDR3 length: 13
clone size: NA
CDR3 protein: CASSFRGNTEAFF
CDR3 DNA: TGTGCCAGCAGCTTCAGGGGGAACACTGAAGCTTTCTTT

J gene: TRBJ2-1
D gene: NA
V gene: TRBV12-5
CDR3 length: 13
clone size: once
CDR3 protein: CASGLAQFNEQFF
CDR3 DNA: TGTGCTAGTGGTTTGGCCCAGTTTAATGAGCAGTTCTTC

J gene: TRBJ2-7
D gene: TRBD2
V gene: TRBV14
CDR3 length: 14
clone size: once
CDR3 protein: CASSQWGGSYEQYF
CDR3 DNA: TGTGCCAGCAGCCAGTGGGGAGGGTCCTACGAGCAGTACTTC

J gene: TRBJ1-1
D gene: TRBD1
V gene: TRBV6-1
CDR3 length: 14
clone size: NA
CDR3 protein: CASRAGQGHTEAFF
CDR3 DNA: TGTGCCAGCAGGGCTGGACAGGGACACACTGAAGCTTTCTTT

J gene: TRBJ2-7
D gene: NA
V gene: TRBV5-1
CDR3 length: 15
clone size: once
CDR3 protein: CASSWDPGEKYEQYF
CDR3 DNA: TGCGCCAGCAGTTGGGATCCGGGGGAGAAGTACGAGCAGTACTTC

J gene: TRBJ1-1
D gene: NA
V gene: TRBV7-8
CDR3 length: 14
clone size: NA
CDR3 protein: CASSLVVGNTEAFF
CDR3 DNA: TGTGCCAGCAGCTTAGTAGTTGGGAACACTGAAGCTTTCTTT

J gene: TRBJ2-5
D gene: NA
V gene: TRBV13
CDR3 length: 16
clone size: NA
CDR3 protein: CASSLASLGRGETQYF
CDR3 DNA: TGTGCCAGCAGCTTAGCCTCTTTGGGGCGGGGAGAGACCCAGTACTTC

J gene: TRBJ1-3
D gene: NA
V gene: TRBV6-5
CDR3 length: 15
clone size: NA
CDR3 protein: CASRPGGRGPNTIYF
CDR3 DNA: TGTGCCAGCAGACCCGGCGGACGAGGGCCGAACACCATATATTTT

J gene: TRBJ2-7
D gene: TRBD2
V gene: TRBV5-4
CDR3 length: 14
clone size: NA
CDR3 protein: CASSHSSGSYEQYF
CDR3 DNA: TGTGCCAGCAGCCACTCTAGCGGGAGCTACGAGCAGTACTTC

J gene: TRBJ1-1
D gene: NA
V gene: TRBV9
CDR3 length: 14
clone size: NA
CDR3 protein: CASSRDSRNTEAFF
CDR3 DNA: TGTGCCAGCAGCCGGGACTCCCGGAACACTGAAGCTTTCTTT

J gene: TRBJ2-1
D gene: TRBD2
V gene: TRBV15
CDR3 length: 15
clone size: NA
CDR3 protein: CATSRKRERYNEQFF
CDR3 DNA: TGTGCCACCAGCAGAAAGCGGGAGAGGTACAATGAGCAGTTCTTC

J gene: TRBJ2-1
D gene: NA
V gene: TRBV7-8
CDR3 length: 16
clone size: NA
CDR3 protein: CASSRIGGTQSNEQFF
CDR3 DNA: TGTGCCAGCAGCCGAATAGGGGGAACCCAATCCAATGAGCAGTTCTTC

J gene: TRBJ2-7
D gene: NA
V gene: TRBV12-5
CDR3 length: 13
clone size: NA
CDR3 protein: CASGLVRGNEQYF
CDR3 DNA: TGTGCTAGTGGTTTGGTAAGAGGGAACGAGCAGTACTTC

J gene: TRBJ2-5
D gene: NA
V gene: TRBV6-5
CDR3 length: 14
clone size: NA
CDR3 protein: CASSYTRAGETQYF
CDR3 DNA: TGTGCCAGCAGTTACACCCGGGCAGGGGAGACCCAGTACTTC

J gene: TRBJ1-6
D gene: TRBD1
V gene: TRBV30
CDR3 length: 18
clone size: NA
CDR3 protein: CAWSVLPWTGPNNSPLHF
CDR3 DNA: TGTGCCTGGAGTGTACTCCCATGGACAGGGCCAAATAATTCACCCCTCCACTTT

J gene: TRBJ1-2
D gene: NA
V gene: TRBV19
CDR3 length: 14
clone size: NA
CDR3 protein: CASSMGLVESGYTF
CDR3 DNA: TGTGCCAGTAGTATGGGCCTTGTCGAAAGTGGCTACACCTTC

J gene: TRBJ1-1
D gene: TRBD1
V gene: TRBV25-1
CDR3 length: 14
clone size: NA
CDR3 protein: CASSATGAVTEAFF
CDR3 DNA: TGTGCCAGCAGTGCTACAGGGGCAGTCACTGAAGCTTTCTTT

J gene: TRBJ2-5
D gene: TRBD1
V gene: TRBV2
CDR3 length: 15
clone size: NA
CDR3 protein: CASTNGQGGQETQYF
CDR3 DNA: TGTGCCAGCACTAACGGACAGGGGGGCCAAGAGACCCAGTACTTC

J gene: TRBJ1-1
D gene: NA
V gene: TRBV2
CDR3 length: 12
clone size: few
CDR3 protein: CASISVLTEAFF
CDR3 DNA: TGTGCCAGCATAAGCGTTCTCACTGAAGCTTTCTTT

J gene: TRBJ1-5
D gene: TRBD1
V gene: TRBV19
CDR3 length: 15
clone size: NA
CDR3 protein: CASSTGTGGGQPQHF
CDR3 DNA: TGTGCCAGTAGTACCGGGACAGGGGGCGGGCAGCCCCAGCATTTT

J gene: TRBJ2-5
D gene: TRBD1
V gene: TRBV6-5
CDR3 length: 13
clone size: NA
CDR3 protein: CASSAGTEETQYF
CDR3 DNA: TGTGCCAGCAGTGCCGGGACAGAAGAGACCCAGTACTTC

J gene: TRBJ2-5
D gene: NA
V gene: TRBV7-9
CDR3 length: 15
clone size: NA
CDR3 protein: CASVGALAFQETQYF
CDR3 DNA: TGTGCCAGCGTCGGGGCACTAGCTTTTCAAGAGACCCAGTACTTC

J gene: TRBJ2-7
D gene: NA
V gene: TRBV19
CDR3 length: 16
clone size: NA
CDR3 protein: CASSHIGGTAVYEQYF
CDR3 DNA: TGTGCCAGTAGTCATATAGGGGGGACAGCGGTGTACGAGCAGTACTTC

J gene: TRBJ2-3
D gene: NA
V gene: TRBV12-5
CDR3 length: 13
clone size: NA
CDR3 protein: CAKTAGGTDTQYF
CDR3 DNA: TGTGCTAAAACCGCCGGGGGCACAGATACGCAGTATTTT

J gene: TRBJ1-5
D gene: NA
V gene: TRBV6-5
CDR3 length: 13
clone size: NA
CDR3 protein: CASSMGGDQPQHF
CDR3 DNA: TGTGCCAGCAGTATGGGGGGGGATCAGCCCCAGCATTTT

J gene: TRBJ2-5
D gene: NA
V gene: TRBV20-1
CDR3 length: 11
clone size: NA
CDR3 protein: CSARGPGGQYF
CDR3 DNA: TGCAGTGCTAGAGGGCCCGGAGGCCAGTACTTC